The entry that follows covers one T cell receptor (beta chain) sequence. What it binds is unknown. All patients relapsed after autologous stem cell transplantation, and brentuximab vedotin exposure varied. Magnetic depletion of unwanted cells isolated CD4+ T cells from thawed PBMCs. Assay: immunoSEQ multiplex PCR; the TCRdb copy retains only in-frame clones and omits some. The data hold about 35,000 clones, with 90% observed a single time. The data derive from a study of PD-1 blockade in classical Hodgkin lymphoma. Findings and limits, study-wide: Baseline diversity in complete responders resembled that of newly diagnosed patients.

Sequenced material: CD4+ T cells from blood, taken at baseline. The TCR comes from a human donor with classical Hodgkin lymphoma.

The CDR3 DNA is TGTGCCAGTGGGGACAGGGCCTATGGCTACACCTTC. As protein: CASGDRAYGYTF. V and J are TRBV28 and TRBJ1-2, with TRBD1 identical over 9 bases. CDR1 and CDR2 (germline): MDHEN, SYDVKM. The CDR3 runs 12 residues. V trimming: 9 bases; J trimming: 4 bases; junction bases outside the gene matches: 3.